This entry is about one T cell receptor beta chain. Its antigen is not identified. The source of the sample is a study of T cell clonotyping in hematopoietic cell transplantation. Broader study findings: Graft donor and pretransplant recipient Inverse Simpson Index values predicted broader posttransplant TCR diversity.

V was pared by 2 bases and J by 7 bases, with 5 bases of the junction left unmatched. The CDR3 sequence is 15 residues long. Germline CDR1 MGHRA, CDR2 YSYEKL. Using immunoSEQ multiplex PCR, the repertoire was profiled, and TCRdb retains in-frame clones only, with some absent. This sample has over a thousand clones; more than 95% occur once, and the top ten carry roughly 15%. V gene TRBV4-1 combines with J gene TRBJ1-4; the match to TRBD1 covers 9 bases. This material consisted of PBMCs, taken 30 days after allogeneic stem cell transplant. The sequence was obtained from a male patient aged 18-30 years who had an allogeneic stem cell transplant from a related donor, so the T cells may come from the graft donor. Some clones in this sample may be carry-over from other donors' samples. The CDR3 bases are TGCGCCAGCAGCCAAAGGGACAGGGCGGGTGAAAAACTGTTTTTT. Residues: CASSQRDRAGEKLFF.